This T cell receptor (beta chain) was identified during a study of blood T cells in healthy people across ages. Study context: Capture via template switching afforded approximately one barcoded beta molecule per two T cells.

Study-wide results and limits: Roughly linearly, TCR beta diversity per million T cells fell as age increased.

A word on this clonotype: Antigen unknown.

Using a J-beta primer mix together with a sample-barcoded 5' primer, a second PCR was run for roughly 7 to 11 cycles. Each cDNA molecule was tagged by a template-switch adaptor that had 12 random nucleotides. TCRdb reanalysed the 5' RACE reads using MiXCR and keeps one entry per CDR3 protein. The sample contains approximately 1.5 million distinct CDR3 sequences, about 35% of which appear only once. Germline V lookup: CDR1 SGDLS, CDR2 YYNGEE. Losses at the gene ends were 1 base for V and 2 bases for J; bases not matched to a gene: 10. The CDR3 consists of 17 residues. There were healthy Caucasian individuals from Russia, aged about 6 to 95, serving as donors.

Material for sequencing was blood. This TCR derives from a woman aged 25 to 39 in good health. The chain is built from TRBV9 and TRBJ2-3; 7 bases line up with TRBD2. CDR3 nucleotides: TGTGCCAGCAGCGTATTCTTGGCTAGCGGAACCACAGATACGCAGTATTTT. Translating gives CASSVFLASGTTDTQYF.